The 9 T cell receptor beta chains in this list originate from one sample, sequenced in a study of T cell responses to AZD1222 COVID-19 vaccine. The repertoire was sequenced with immunoSEQ multiplex PCR; TCRdb's copy has only in-frame clones and lacks some. Of 120,000 or so clones listed, roughly nine tenths are singletons. The sequences come from peripheral blood, collected on day 0 of AZD1222 vaccination. Every receptor here comes from an adult in good health.

This chain joins TRBV9 and TRBJ2-7; 9 bases are a match to TRBD2. Per germline, CDR1 SGDLS and CDR2 YYNGEE. The length of the CDR3 is 14 residues. V lost 0 bases to trimming and J lost 6 bases; unmatched junction nucleotides: 4. CDR3 bases: TGTGCCAGCAGCGTAGACAGCGGGAGGTCCGAGCAGTACTTC. This translates into CASSVDSGRSEQYF. The whole variable domain, remainder taken from reference TRBV9 and TRBJ2-7, is DSGVTQTPKHLITATGQRVTLRCSPRSGDLSVYWYQQSLDQGLQFLIQYYNGEERAKGNILERFSAQQFPDLHSELNLSSLELGDSALYFCASSVDSGRSEQYFGPGTRLTVT.

J is TRBJ2-7 and V is TRBV11-1, with 9 bases lining up with TRBD1. Germline V gene sequence: CDR1 SGHAT, CDR2 FQDESV (reference sequence). CDR3 size: 13 residues. The ends lost 5 bases at V and 3 bases at J; junction bases unmatched: 2. The chain's CDR3 is CASSTTGGYEQYF. The CDR3 DNA reads TGTGCCAGCAGCACGACAGGGGGCTACGAGCAGTACTTC.

This clone was observed once. This chain connects TRBV10-3 to TRBJ2-1; 7 nucleotides match TRBD2. From germline, CDR1 is ENHRY and CDR2 SYGVKD. There are 13 residues in the CDR3. Trimming cost V 6 bases and J 6 bases; bases outside gene matches: 5. CDR3 in DNA: TGTGCCATCAGCTCCGGGACTACCAATGAGCAGTTCTTC. Protein: CAISSGTTNEQFF.

The chain recombines TRBV7-2 with TRBJ1-1, with TRBD1 as a possible D gene (5 bases). V was clipped by 5 bases and J by 1 base, with 11 bases between them. This CDR3 contains 14 residues. Germline V gene sequence: CDR1 SGHTA, CDR2 FQGNSA. The CDR3: CASSILTENTEAFF. CDR3 in DNA: TGTGCCAGCAGCATTCTGACAGAGAACACTGAAGCTTTCTTT.

The chain links TRBV9 to TRBJ2-2; maybe TRBD1 (7 bases). This CDR3 spans 15 amino acids. Deletions cut 2 bases from V and 6 bases from J, with 14 bases between. From germline, CDR1 is SGDLS and CDR2 YYNGEE. In DNA form, the CDR3 reads TGTGCCAGCAGCGTCAGGGGGGCAGTCCCCGGGGAGCTGTTTTTT. It codes for CASSVRGAVPGELFF.

The chain has TRBV28 and TRBJ1-3; D uncertain. This CDR3 is 14 amino acids long. V dropped 4 bases and J dropped 0 bases, with 7 bases sitting between them. The germline gives CDR1 MDHEN, CDR2 SYDVKM. CDR3 coding DNA: TGTGCCAGCAGTTCAACTACCTCTGGAAACACCATATATTTT. Translating gives CASSSTTSGNTIYF.

The V call is TRBV13, the J call TRBJ2-7; weak D call: TRBD2 (6 bases). V was pared by 1 base and J by 3 bases, with 13 bases between. Germline lookup yields CDR1 PRHDT and CDR2 FYEKMQ (reference sequence). This CDR3 contains 15 residues. The DNA for the CDR3 is TGTGCCAGCAGCTTAGCGGTCGGGAGTGGCTACGAGCAGTACTTC. This encodes CASSLAVGSGYEQYF.

This clone is a singleton in its sample. The chain is built from TRBV12-5 and TRBJ1-2; D unclear. CDR3 size: 11 residues. Trimming stripped 2 bases from V and 5 bases from J, with 3 bases between. Germline CDR1 LGHNT, CDR2 FRNRAP. The CDR3 DNA reads as TGTGCTAGTGGTTTGAATTATGGCTACACCTTC. Its protein is CASGLNYGYTF.

V and J are TRBV5-1 and TRBJ1-1; no clear D. The germline CDR1 and CDR2 sequences are SGHRS and YFSETQ. The CDR3 runs to 13 residues. With 5 bases removed from V and 3 bases from J, the gap between germline ends came to 11 bases. The CDR3: CASSAISHTEAFF. In DNA, the CDR3 is TGCGCCAGCAGTGCGATCTCTCACACTGAAGCTTTCTTT.